Listed below are T cell receptor beta chains from one sample, sequenced in a study of beta chain features in type 1 diabetes. TCRdb keeps only in-frame clones here, not all; method: immunoSEQ multiplex PCR. The sample yields some 360,000 clones, around 19% seen once. Sequenced: naive CD4+ T cells from blood. The receptors derive from a woman aged 18-35 years in good health. Both conserved end residues are part of each CDR3. A D gene is named only where the DNA matches it firmly. The listing skips clone size in some rows; elsewhere it reads once, few, many or a size class.

TRBD2	-	TRBJ2-3	TRBV18	CASSQNGLAGWADTQYF	TGTGCCAGCTCACAGAATGGACTAGCGGGGTGGGCAGATACGCAGTATTTT
-	-	TRBJ1-5	TRBV4-2	CASSQERYSNQPQHF	TGTGCCAGCAGCCAAGAGAGATATAGCAATCAGCCCCAGCATTTT
-	few	TRBJ2-7	TRBV2	CASKGGLSYEQYF	TGTGCCAGCAAGGGGGGGCTAAGCTACGAGCAGTACTTC
TRBD2	-	TRBJ2-1	TRBV18	CASSGLAGSDEQFF	TGTGCCAGCTCAGGACTAGCGGGAAGTGATGAGCAGTTCTTC
TRBD1	-	TRBJ1-2	TRBV27	CASSLETTGIYGYTF	TGTGCCAGCAGTTTGGAGACGACAGGGATCTATGGCTACACCTTC
-	few	TRBJ1-1	TRBV5-1	CASSLRGPNTEAFF	TGCGCCAGCAGCTTGAGGGGCCCGAACACTGAAGCTTTCTTT
-	-	TRBJ2-4	TRBV30	CAWSEGGQGIFHF	TGTGCCTGGAGTGAGGGGGGGCAGGGGATATTCCATTTC
TRBD2	few	TRBJ2-7	TRBV7-9	CASSLGDYLDYEQYF	TGTGCCAGCAGCTTAGGGGACTACCTTGACTACGAGCAGTACTTC
-	-	TRBJ2-7	TRBV29-1	CSVEKGLGSYEQYF	TGCAGCGTTGAGAAGGGGCTTGGGTCCTACGAGCAGTACTTC
-	-	TRBJ2-5	TRBV5-1	CASSGRDYQETQYF	TGCGCCAGCAGCGGGCGGGACTACCAAGAGACCCAGTACTTC
-	-	TRBJ2-1	TRBV30	CAWSLRGAYEQFF	TGTGCCTGGAGTCTCCGGGGGGCTTATGAGCAGTTCTTC
-	-	TRBJ1-1	TRBV11-2	CASSLASGYMNTEAFF	TGTGCCAGCAGCTTAGCGTCGGGGTACATGAACACTGAAGCTTTCTTT
TRBD1	-	TRBJ2-3	TRBV9	CASSIRTGGFTDTQYF	TGTGCCAGCAGCATTCGGACAGGGGGCTTTACAGATACGCAGTATTTT
TRBD1	-	TRBJ1-1	TRBV7-9	CASSNTGGRYTEAFF	TGTGCCAGCAGCAATACAGGGGGCAGGTACACTGAAGCTTTCTTT
TRBD2	few	TRBJ2-5	TRBV30	CAWARLAVQETQYF	TGTGCCTGGGCTCGACTAGCGGTACAAGAGACCCAGTACTTC
-	few	TRBJ1-1	TRBV11-2	CASSSQGRTEAFF	TGTGCCAGCAGCTCGCAGGGGCGGACTGAAGCTTTCTTT
-	few	TRBJ2-3	TRBV20-1	CSATSADTQYF	TGCAGTGCTACCAGCGCAGATACGCAGTATTTT
-	-	TRBJ2-5	TRBV30	CAWSGAGLAETQYF	TGTGCCTGGAGTGGGGCAGGGCTGGCGGAGACCCAGTACTTC
TRBD1	few	TRBJ2-2	TRBV18	CASSPIARGTNTGELFF	TGTGCCAGCTCACCGATAGCCAGGGGGACGAACACCGGGGAGCTGTTTTTT
-	-	TRBJ2-3	TRBV4-1	CASSQEGGTDTQYF	TGCGCCAGCAGCCAAGAAGGGGGCACAGATACGCAGTATTTT
TRBD1	-	TRBJ2-3	TRBV2	CASSVDREYTQYF	TGTGCCAGCAGCGTCGACAGGGAGTATACGCAGTATTTT
TRBD1	-	TRBJ1-1	TRBV11-1	CASESGGISNTEAFF	TGTGCCAGCGAATCAGGGGGCATTTCCAACACTGAAGCTTTCTTT
TRBD2	-	TRBJ2-3	TRBV13	CASSLKRAGEDTQYF	TGTGCCAGCAGCCTGAAGCGGGCGGGGGAAGATACGCAGTATTTT
-	few	TRBJ2-1	TRBV15	CATSRDRREGTAEEQFF	TGTGCCACCAGCAGAGATCGTAGAGAGGGAACCGCGGAGGAGCAGTTCTTC
-	-	TRBJ1-4	TRBV5-1	CASSFRGEKLFF	TGCGCCAGCAGCTTCCGGGGGGAAAAACTGTTTTTT
-	few	TRBJ2-5	TRBV20-1	CSASVETQYF	TGCAGTGCTAGCGTGGAGACCCAGTACTTC
TRBD1	-	TRBJ2-1	TRBV19	CASSINPRGRGNEQFF	TGTGCCAGTAGTATAAACCCTAGGGGGCGAGGCAATGAGCAGTTCTTC
-	-	TRBJ2-7	TRBV13	CASERAGVSGEQYF	TGTGCCAGCGAGAGGGCAGGGGTATCTGGCGAGCAGTACTTC
TRBD2	-	TRBJ2-7	TRBV6-5	CASSTGTTYEQYF	TGTGCCAGCAGTACCGGGACTACCTACGAGCAGTACTTC
-	few	TRBJ2-5	TRBV29-1	CSVEGQVGETQYF	TGCAGCGTTGAGGGGCAGGTGGGAGAGACCCAGTACTTC
-	-	TRBJ2-6	TRBV5-1	CASSPQGPGANVLTF	TGCGCCAGCAGCCCTCAGGGGCCTGGGGCCAACGTCCTGACTTTC
TRBD2	few	TRBJ2-7	TRBV5-1	CASSSGLAGYYEQYF	TGCGCCAGCAGCTCAGGACTAGCGGGCTACTACGAGCAGTACTTC
-	-	TRBJ2-2	TRBV30	CAWTRTGELFF	TGTGCCTGGACCCGCACCGGGGAGCTGTTTTTT
-	-	TRBJ2-7	TRBV7-9	CASGVLGSLGSEQYF	TGTGCCAGCGGCGTTTTGGGCTCCCTAGGGAGCGAGCAGTACTTC
-	few	TRBJ2-7	TRBV9	CASSVGSDYPYEQYF	TGTGCCAGCAGCGTAGGGTCCGACTATCCCTACGAGCAGTACTTC
-	few	TRBJ1-6	TRBV7-2	CASSPRGGSPLHF	TGTGCCAGCAGCCCCAGGGGTGGTTCACCCCTCCACTTT
TRBD2	-	TRBJ2-2	TRBV5-1	CASSLESLAGPTGELFF	TGCGCCAGCAGCTTGGAGTCACTAGCGGGTCCTACCGGGGAGCTGTTTTTT
-	-	TRBJ2-1	TRBV30	CAWSDPGPYNEQFF	TGTGCCTGGAGTGACCCGGGTCCCTACAATGAGCAGTTCTTC
TRBD1	-	TRBJ1-4	TRBV13	CASSFGDRTYEKLFF	TGTGCCAGCAGCTTTGGGGACAGGACGTATGAAAAACTGTTTTTT